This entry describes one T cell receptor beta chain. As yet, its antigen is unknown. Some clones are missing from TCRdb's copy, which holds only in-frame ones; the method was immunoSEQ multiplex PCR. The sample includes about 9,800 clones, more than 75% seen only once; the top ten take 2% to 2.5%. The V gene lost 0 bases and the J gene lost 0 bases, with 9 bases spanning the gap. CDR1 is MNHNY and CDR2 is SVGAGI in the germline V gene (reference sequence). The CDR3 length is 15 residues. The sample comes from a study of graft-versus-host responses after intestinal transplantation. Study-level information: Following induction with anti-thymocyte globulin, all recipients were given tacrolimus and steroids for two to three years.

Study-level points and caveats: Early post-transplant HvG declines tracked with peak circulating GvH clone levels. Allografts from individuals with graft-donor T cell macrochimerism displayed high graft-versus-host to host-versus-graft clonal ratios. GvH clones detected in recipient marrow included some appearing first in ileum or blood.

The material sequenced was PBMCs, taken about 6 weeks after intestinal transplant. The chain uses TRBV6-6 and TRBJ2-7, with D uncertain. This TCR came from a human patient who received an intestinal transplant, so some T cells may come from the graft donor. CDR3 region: CASSYSRLSSYEQYF. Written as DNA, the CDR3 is TGTGCCAGCAGTTACTCCCGCTTAAGCTCCTACGAGCAGTACTTC.